This T cell receptor (beta chain) was sequenced for a study of cytomegalovirus exposure and HLA in healthy donors. Germline V lookup: CDR1 SGHTA, CDR2 FQGNSA. Trimming cost V 1 base and J 6 bases, with 13 bases left between them. The CDR3 contains 15 residues. TCRdb keeps only in-frame clones here, not all; method: immunoSEQ multiplex PCR. This table has roughly 310,000 clones, 88% appearing once. The sample comprised PBMCs. The chain employs TRBV7-2 and TRBJ2-1; TRBD2 might be the D (7 bases). The source of this sequence is a man younger than 45 in good health and CMV-seronegative. The CDR3, as DNA: TGTGCCAGCAGCTTAGAGGGGGGGGCCGGCAATGAGCAGTTCTTC. Translated, it gives CASSLEGGAGNEQFF.